The 11 T cell receptor beta chains listed next were all sequenced from one sample in a study of naive and memory T cell subsets. Study-wide results and caveats: Especially in CD8 cells, naive repertoires contained a few larger clonotypes, possibly CD45RA-re-expressing memory cells.

No cognate antigen is known for these TCRs. The beta constant-region primer was an equimolar mix of two oligonucleotides covering TRBC1 and TRBC2. Ligated cDNA was amplified by four rounds of PCR with nested alpha and beta constant-region primers and SP2. TCRdb reprocessed the UMI-ligation and nested PCR reads with MiXCR, giving one entry per CDR3 protein. The sample contains 90,000 to 120,000 distinct CDR3 sequences, 14% of which appear only once. The material sequenced was naive CD8+ T cells from blood. These receptors were collected from a human donor in good health.

The chain joins TRBV12-3 or TRBV12-4 to TRBJ1-3, with 10 positions matching TRBD1. The ends lost 5 bases at V and 4 bases at J; junction bases unmatched: 5. This CDR3 has 15 amino acids. CDR3 residues: CASSPGQGEGNTIYF. The CDR3 region has the DNA TGTGCCAGCAGTCCCGGACAGGGGGAAGGAAACACCATATATTTT.

The chain uses TRBV19 and TRBJ2-7; no clear D gene. V was pared by 6 bases and J by 0 bases, with 12 bases between. The CDR3 loop spans 14 amino acids. CDR1 and CDR2 from the germline V gene are LNHDA and SQIVND (reference sequence). The CDR3 coding sequence is TGTGCCAGTAGACCCCAAGGTACCTCCTACGAGCAGTACTTC. It encodes CASRPQGTSYEQYF.

The chain carries TRBV3-1 and TRBJ2-5; TRBD2 matches 14 bases. The CDR3 is 18 residues long. Trimming at V came to 0 bases and at J to 0 bases, leaving 3 bases not matched to a gene. The germline CDR1 and CDR2 sequences are LGHDT and YNNKEL (reference sequence). CDR3 coding DNA: TGTGCCAGCAGCCAAGAGACTAGCGGGGGGGAGTACCAAGAGACCCAGTACTTC. This codes for CASSQETSGGEYQETQYF.

This clonotype was seen more than once but under ten times. This chain's CDR3 is CASSDGTVGYGYTF. CDR3 in DNA: TGTGCCAGCAGCGATGGCACAGTGGGCTATGGCTACACCTTC. The genes are TRBV9 and TRBJ1-2; the D is unclear. V was cut by 3 bases and J by 4 bases, with 13 bases left in between. The CDR3 is 14 residues long. Per the germline V gene, CDR1 is SGDLS and CDR2 is YYNGEE.

The rearrangement joins TRBV4-2 to TRBJ2-3, with unresolved D. CDR1 and CDR2 from the germline V gene are LGHNA and YNFKEQ. The germline V and J ends were trimmed by 4 bases and 4 bases, with 15 bases remaining between them. The CDR3 has 15 residues. CDR3 coding DNA: TGTGCCAGCAGCCCGGTCGCTCTGGCAGCAGATACGCAGTATTTT. Translation: CASSPVALAADTQYF.

This rearrangement joins TRBV18 to TRBJ2-3; 11 nucleotides line up with TRBD2. This CDR3 region has 15 residues. The V gene's germline CDR1 is KGHSH and CDR2 LQKENI. The junction had 5 bases not matched to a gene; V was cut back by 3 bases and J by 6 bases. The CDR3 nucleotides read TGTGCCAGCTCACCCCCGGGACTAGCGGAGGATACGCAGTATTTT. Encoded protein: CASSPPGLAEDTQYF.

This clonotype has only a few counts. The CDR3 region is CASRLGDEQFF. The CDR3 DNA reads as TGCGCCAGCCGCCTGGGGGATGAGCAGTTCTTC. The rearrangement uses TRBV5-1 and TRBJ2-1; D possibly uses TRBD1 or TRBD2 (5 bases each). V gave up 7 bases and J gave up 8 bases, with 10 bases separating them. The CDR3 spans 11 residues. Germline lookup yields CDR1 SGHRS and CDR2 YFSETQ. Variable domain in full (rest from reference TRBV5-1 and TRBJ2-1): KAGVTQTPRYLIKTRGQQVTLSCSPISGHRSVSWYQQTPGQGLQFLFEYFSETQRNKGNFPGRFSGRQFSNSRSEMNVSTLELGDSALYLCASRLGDEQFFGPGTRLTVL.

The chain links TRBV4-2 to TRBJ2-3, with D perhaps given as TRBD1 or TRBD2 (6 bases each). Trimming removed 3 bases from V and 3 bases from J, with 22 bases in between. Germline CDR1 is LGHNA and CDR2 is YNFKEQ. This CDR3 spans 18 amino acids. CDR3 nucleotide sequence: TGTGCCAGCAGCCAGACCCAAGCCTGGGGGGCAGGTACAGATACGCAGTATTTT. Translation gives CASSQTQAWGAGTDTQYF.

V is TRBV4-2 and J is TRBJ2-7; 7 bases map to TRBD2. The CDR3 extends over 17 amino acids. V trimming: 1 base; J trimming: 4 bases; junction bases outside the gene matches: 13. The germline V gene encodes CDR1 LGHNA and CDR2 YNFKEQ. CDR3 region: CASSQVSLAGAKYEQYF. In DNA form, the CDR3 reads TGTGCCAGCAGCCAAGTCTCCCTGGCGGGAGCCAAGTACGAGCAGTACTTC.

This clonotype was seen at least ten times. The chain combines TRBV12-3 or TRBV12-4 with TRBJ1-1, with no clear D. The CDR3 covers 13 residues. The germline V and J ends were trimmed by 5 bases and 7 bases, with 14 bases remaining between them. CDR3 DNA sequence: TGTGCCAGCAGTGGAACGGACGGGGTTGAAGCTTTCTTT. As protein: CASSGTDGVEAFF.

The chain links TRBV28 to TRBJ2-3; no definite D call. V gave up 3 bases and J gave up 4 bases, with 8 bases separating them. The CDR3 has 13 amino acids. The germline V gene encodes CDR1 MDHEN and CDR2 SYDVKM. CDR3: CASSLLEADTQYF. CDR3 sequence (DNA): TGTGCCAGCAGTTTGTTGGAAGCAGATACGCAGTATTTT.